Presented here are 3 T cell receptor beta chains from one specimen sequenced in a study of blood T cell repertoires in COVID-19. Produced via immunoSEQ multiplex PCR; TCRdb's table is partial and in-frame only. The sample lists approximately 55,000 clones; roughly nine tenths were seen once. The sequenced material came from peripheral blood. The origin of the receptors is a man aged 35 to 55 with acute or convalescent COVID-19.

The V and J genes are TRBV24-1 and TRBJ2-3, with D uncertain. With 4 bases removed from V and 0 bases from J, the gap between germline ends came to 4 bases. This CDR3 is 13 amino acids long. In germline, CDR1 is KGHDR, CDR2 SFDVKD. In DNA, the CDR3 is TGTGCCACCAGTGACAGTAGCACAGATACGCAGTATTTT. Protein: CATSDSSTDTQYF.

V usage is TRBV19 and J usage is TRBJ1-1, with 12 bases matching TRBD1. This CDR3 has 16 residues. CDR1 is LNHDA and CDR2 is SQIVND in the germline V gene (reference sequence). The V gene end was trimmed by 7 bases and the J gene end by 5 bases; junction bases not matched to a gene: 11. The DNA of the CDR3 is TGTGCCAGTATCCTCCGGGGACAGGGGGCCGGGACTGAAGCTTTCTTT. The encoded protein is CASILRGQGAGTEAFF.

The chain combines TRBV28 with TRBJ2-2, with a tentative D call TRBD2 (6 bases). Germline CDR1 is MDHEN and CDR2 is SYDVKM. CDR3 length: 14 amino acids. V was trimmed by 3 bases and J by 3 bases, leaving 8 bases between them. The CDR3 reads CASSLTGDTGELFF. CDR3 bases: TGTGCCAGCAGTTTGACGGGGGACACCGGGGAGCTGTTTTTT.